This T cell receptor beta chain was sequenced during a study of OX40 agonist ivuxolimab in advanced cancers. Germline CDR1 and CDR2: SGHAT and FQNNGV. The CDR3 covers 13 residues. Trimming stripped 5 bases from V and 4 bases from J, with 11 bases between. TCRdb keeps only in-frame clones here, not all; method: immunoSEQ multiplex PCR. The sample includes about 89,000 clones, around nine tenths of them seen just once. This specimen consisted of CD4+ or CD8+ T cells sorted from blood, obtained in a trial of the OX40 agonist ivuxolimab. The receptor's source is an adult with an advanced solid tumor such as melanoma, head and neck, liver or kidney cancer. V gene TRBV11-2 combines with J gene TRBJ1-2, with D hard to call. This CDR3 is CASSTGGSYGYTF. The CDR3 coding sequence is TGTGCCAGCAGCACTGGCGGGAGCTATGGCTACACCTTC.